These T cell receptor beta chains were read from a single sample in a study of blood T cell repertoires in COVID-19. Some clones are missing from TCRdb's copy, which holds only in-frame ones; the method was immunoSEQ multiplex PCR. The sample consists of over 150,000 clones, around 84% of them appearing once. The sequencing sample was made of peripheral blood. The receptors originated from a man aged 50-59 years with active or convalescent COVID-19. The CDR3 runs from the conserved cysteine through the conserved F or W. The order of the fields is J gene, clone size, V gene, CDR3 protein. The size entry is marked missing in some rows and otherwise reads once, few, many or a size class.

J gene: TRBJ2-7
clone size: few
V gene: TRBV2
CDR3 protein: CASRTSGAPRYF

J gene: TRBJ1-4
clone size: NA
V gene: TRBV4-3
CDR3 protein: CASSHGTGAAVANEKLFF

J gene: TRBJ1-2
clone size: NA
V gene: TRBV9
CDR3 protein: CASSPRGIWAEDYGYTF

J gene: TRBJ1-4
clone size: NA
V gene: TRBV19
CDR3 protein: CASSSDRGEKLFF

J gene: TRBJ2-5
clone size: NA
V gene: TRBV6-2/TRBV6-3
CDR3 protein: CASSKPPVGLAGVQETQYF

J gene: TRBJ1-6
clone size: NA
V gene: TRBV18
CDR3 protein: CASSPVNQFRALHF

J gene: TRBJ1-2
clone size: NA
V gene: TRBV19
CDR3 protein: CASSFASSSGYTF

J gene: TRBJ2-2
clone size: NA
V gene: TRBV7-7
CDR3 protein: CASSRDQGNTGELFF

J gene: TRBJ1-5
clone size: NA
V gene: TRBV4-2
CDR3 protein: CASSHDGGNQPQHF

J gene: TRBJ2-1
clone size: NA
V gene: TRBV9
CDR3 protein: CASSVGSASYNEQFF

J gene: TRBJ1-1
clone size: once
V gene: TRBV18
CDR3 protein: CASSDLQGMNTEAFF

J gene: TRBJ1-1
clone size: NA
V gene: TRBV2
CDR3 protein: CASRAEPGRYTEAFF

J gene: TRBJ2-7
clone size: NA
V gene: TRBV5-8
CDR3 protein: CASSLARGYSYEQYF

J gene: TRBJ2-1
clone size: NA
V gene: TRBV19
CDR3 protein: CASSKLASGSNEQFF

J gene: TRBJ2-5
clone size: NA
V gene: TRBV11-2
CDR3 protein: CASSFSGRAGETQYF

J gene: TRBJ2-2
clone size: many
V gene: TRBV29-1
CDR3 protein: CSGGDFTGELFF

J gene: TRBJ2-7
clone size: NA
V gene: TRBV7-8
CDR3 protein: CASSRDRQVSYEQYF

J gene: TRBJ2-5
clone size: NA
V gene: TRBV3-1/TRBV3-2
CDR3 protein: CASSHPGEETQYF

J gene: TRBJ2-7
clone size: NA
V gene: TRBV27
CDR3 protein: CASRPSVGADYEQYF

J gene: TRBJ2-7
clone size: NA
V gene: TRBV14
CDR3 protein: CASSQDYPSYEQYF

J gene: TRBJ2-3
clone size: NA
V gene: TRBV23-1
CDR3 protein: CASSQSPGDFGTDTQYF

J gene: TRBJ1-1
clone size: NA
V gene: TRBV6-6
CDR3 protein: CASSPSDRGPTEAFF

J gene: TRBJ2-7
clone size: NA
V gene: TRBV6-2/TRBV6-3
CDR3 protein: CASSYVIGQGISSYEQYF

J gene: TRBJ2-7
clone size: once
V gene: TRBV24-1
CDR3 protein: CATADRGSYEQYF

J gene: TRBJ2-4
clone size: NA
V gene: TRBV29-1
CDR3 protein: CSVRQTLAKNIQYF

J gene: TRBJ1-1
clone size: NA
V gene: TRBV7-8
CDR3 protein: CASSLTGVRTEAFF

J gene: TRBJ1-5
clone size: NA
V gene: TRBV28
CDR3 protein: CASRKQGSQPQHF